Shown below are 6 T cell receptor beta chains from a single sample sequenced in a study of early T cells in non-severe SARS-CoV-2 infection. Each CDR3 protein gets one entry after TCRdb re-called the 5' RACE reads with MiXCR. The table lists about 64,000 distinct CDR3 sequences, more than 7% of them singletons, with around 15% in the top ten. This specimen was whole blood, taken at baseline. The source of these receptors is an adult who was a healthcare worker with PCR-confirmed SARS-CoV-2 infection or an uninfected control (not recorded which).

Of note for this clonotype: This may be a read error: a much more frequent sequence differs by one nucleotide. CDR3: CASADRGSNNEQFF. The CDR3 nucleotides are TGTGCCAGCGCGGACAGGGGGTCCAACAATGAGCAGTTCTTC. This chain uses TRBV27 with TRBJ2-1; 10 bases fit TRBD1. J gave up 5 bases and V 8 bases, and 6 bases lay outside the gene matches. In germline, CDR1 is MNHEY, CDR2 SMNVEV (reference sequence). CDR3 length equals 14 residues.

This CDR3 is CSASPLQDTQYF. Written as DNA, the CDR3 is TGCAGTGCTAGCCCTCTCCAAGATACGCAGTATTTT. V and J are TRBV20-1 and TRBJ2-3; D gene uncertain. This CDR3 is built from 12 residues. Trimming took 3 bases from V and 5 from J, leaving 9 bases between them. Germline V CDR1 and CDR2: DFQATT, SNEGSKA (reference sequence).

This clonotype occurred many times. The chain uses TRBV12-3 or TRBV12-4 and TRBJ1-5; D is uncertain. The CDR3 covers 14 residues. Trimming removed 5 bases from V and 0 bases from J, with 8 bases in between. The DNA for the CDR3 is TGTGCCAGCAGTAAGGGATCTAGCAATCAGCCCCAGCATTTT. It specifies CASSKGSSNQPQHF.

V is TRBV20-1 and J is TRBJ2-7; no clear D. Germline V gives CDR1 DFQATT, CDR2 SNEGSKA (reference sequence). This CDR3 spans 12 amino acids. With 7 bases removed from V and 0 bases from J, the gap between germline ends came to 10 bases. DNA of the CDR3: TGCAGTGGGGTGAAGAGCTCCTACGAGCAGTACTTC. Translation gives CSGVKSSYEQYF.

The table lists this clonotype with many counts. The CDR3 coding sequence is TGCAGTGCCAAAGGGGGGGGTTATGCAGATACGCAGTATTTT. It is translated as CSAKGGGYADTQYF. The chain is built from TRBV20-1 and TRBJ2-3; a weak D match, TRBD2 (7 bases). V lost 6 bases and J 4 bases, leaving 17 bases between the germline ends. CDR3 size: 14 residues. Looked up from germline, CDR1 is DFQATT and CDR2 is SNEGSKA (reference sequence).

The table lists this clonotype with many counts. The CDR3 bases are TGTGCCAGCAGTTACTATGGGAACACTGAAGCTTTCTTT. Protein product: CASSYYGNTEAFF. V usage is TRBV6-6 and J usage is TRBJ1-1; D remains unclear. The CDR3 contains 13 residues. CDR1 and CDR2 (germline): MNHNY, SVGAGI (reference sequence). Deletions cut 1 base from V and 1 base from J, with 4 bases between.